The rows below give T cell receptor beta chains drawn from one sample of a study of T cell changes during pregnancy in multiple sclerosis. Sequenced by immunoSEQ multiplex PCR; TCRdb stores in-frame clones only, minus some. The table includes tens of thousands of clones, 92% detected once. Sequenced material: peripheral blood, taken before pregnancy. These receptors came from a female donor with multiple sclerosis, enrolled in a pregnancy study. The CDR3 runs from the conserved cysteine through the conserved F or W. A D gene is named only where the DNA matches it firmly. The listing skips clone size in some rows; elsewhere it reads once, few, many or a size class.

. | TRBJ1-2 | TRBV12-5 | TRBD1 | TGTGCTAGTGGTTGGGACAGCGCGTTCGGCTACACCTTC | CASGWDSAFGYTF
once | TRBJ1-4 | TRBV19 | TRBD1 | TGTGCCAGTAGTCTCGACAGGGCCGAAAAACTGTTTTTT | CASSLDRAEKLFF
. | TRBJ2-5 | TRBV5-5 | . | TGTGCCAGTCACGTCGGCGGGGGCCGCCAAGAGACCCAGTACTTC | CASHVGGGRQETQYF
. | TRBJ2-6 | TRBV29-1 | TRBD1 | TGCAGCGTCCGGGACAGGGGCATCTCTGGGGCCAACGTCCTGACTTTC | CSVRDRGISGANVLTF
. | TRBJ2-3 | TRBV5-1 | TRBD2 | TGCGCCAGCAGCCTAGGACTAGCGGGGGGTATTGATACGCAGTATTTT | CASSLGLAGGIDTQYF
. | TRBJ1-2 | TRBV29-1 | TRBD1 | TGCAGCGTTTGGGACAGGTCCGATGGCTACACCTTC | CSVWDRSDGYTF
once | TRBJ2-6 | TRBV5-4 | . | TGTGCCAGCAGCTGGACTAAGTCTGGGGCCAACGTCCTGACTTTC | CASSWTKSGANVLTF
. | TRBJ2-7 | TRBV2 | . | TGTGCCAGCGTGGACTTTCCAGCCTACGAGCAGTACTTC | CASVDFPAYEQYF
. | TRBJ1-5 | TRBV27 | . | TGTGCCAGCAGGAAGGGGGGGACAAATCAGCCCCAGCATTTT | CASRKGGTNQPQHF
. | TRBJ2-4 | TRBV19 | TRBD1 | TGTGCCAGTAGTCTGTCCGGGACAGGGATAACAAGGAACATTCAGTACTTC | CASSLSGTGITRNIQYF
. | TRBJ2-1 | TRBV6-5 | . | TGTGCCAGCAGTTTCCGGTCAGGGGCCTACAATGAGCAGTTCTTC | CASSFRSGAYNEQFF
. | TRBJ2-3 | TRBV7-3 | TRBD2 | TGTGCCAGCAGCTTACTGGCTAGCGGTCTTTCTGATACGCAGTATTTT | CASSLLASGLSDTQYF
. | TRBJ2-7 | TRBV7-6 | TRBD1 | TGTGCCAGCAGCCCTACAGGGGGGCGCGAGCAGTACTTC | CASSPTGGREQYF
. | TRBJ1-2 | TRBV5-1 | TRBD1 | TGCGCCAGCAGCCCTGGTGAAGGGGGCACAAGAACTACGTCTAACTATGGCTACACCTTC | CASSPGEGGTRTTSNYGYTF
. | TRBJ1-2 | TRBV7-6 | TRBD1 | TGTGCCAGCAGCTTAACCTCATACGGGGGACAGGGGGATGGCTACACCTTC | CASSLTSYGGQGDGYTF
once | TRBJ2-5 | TRBV9 | TRBD2 | TGTGCCAGCAGCGTTAGCGGGGGGATGTCCCGAGAGACCCAGTACTTC | CASSVSGGMSRETQYF
. | TRBJ2-1 | TRBV7-9 | . | TGTGCCAGCAGCTTAAGACCCCTCGTTGGGAGTGAGCAGTTCTTC | CASSLRPLVGSEQFF
. | TRBJ2-1 | TRBV19 | . | TGTGCCAGTAGTATGCCCCCGGAAGGGGAGTTCTTC | CASSMPPEGEFF
. | TRBJ2-3 | TRBV5-1 | TRBD2 | TGCGCCAGCAGCTGGGGAGCGGGGGTGGATACGCAGTATTTT | CASSWGAGVDTQYF
. | TRBJ1-1 | TRBV2 | TRBD1 | TGTGCCAGCAGTGAACCGGGGACAGGGGGAACGAACACTGAAGCTTTCTTT | CASSEPGTGGTNTEAFF
. | TRBJ2-3 | TRBV29-1 | . | TGCAGCGTTGATGACGACCCAGCGGAGTACACAGATACGCAGTATTTT | CSVDDDPAEYTDTQYF
. | TRBJ1-1 | TRBV6-1 | . | TGTGCCAGCAGTGAAGCGGGGCAGCTGAACACTGAAGCTTTCTTT | CASSEAGQLNTEAFF
. | TRBJ1-5 | TRBV6-6 | . | TGTGCCAGCAGCCGTAGACCAGGGGAAAGCAATCAGCCCCAGCATTTT | CASSRRPGESNQPQHF
. | TRBJ2-3 | TRBV4-2 | TRBD2 | TGTGCCAGCAGCCAAGAAGCCGCGGGGGGGGCGGCAGATACGCAGTATTTT | CASSQEAAGGAADTQYF
. | TRBJ1-2 | TRBV5-6 | . | TGTGCCAGCAGCTTGAGGGGCTATGGCTACACCTTC | CASSLRGYGYTF
. | TRBJ2-1 | TRBV10-3 | . | TGTGCCACCGAAGGGCAGAGCGGCGTCGAGCAGTTCTTC | CATEGQSGVEQFF
. | TRBJ1-5 | TRBV19 | . | TGTGCCAGTAGTCCCGACGGGGGGGCGCGCCACCAGCCCCAGCATTTT | CASSPDGGARHQPQHF
. | TRBJ2-7 | TRBV5-1 | TRBD1 | TGCGCCAGCAGCTTAGACAGGGTCGCGGTGGCGCGCGAGCAGTACTTC | CASSLDRVAVAREQYF
. | TRBJ2-3 | TRBV19 | . | TGTGCCACCTCCCTGGGGGCACTTCGCACAGATACGCAGTATTTT | CATSLGALRTDTQYF
. | TRBJ1-2 | TRBV19 | TRBD1 | TGTGCCAGTAGTCCTGCCGGACAGGGCCTTGGGTATGGCTACACCTTC | CASSPAGQGLGYGYTF
once | TRBJ2-7 | TRBV9 | TRBD1 | TGTGCCAGCAGCTCCGGGACAGGCGGGGAGCAGTACTTC | CASSSGTGGEQYF
. | TRBJ1-4 | TRBV9 | . | TGTGCCAGCAGCGTAGATCTTAATGAAAAACTGTTTTTT | CASSVDLNEKLFF
once | TRBJ1-1 | TRBV5-6 | TRBD1 | TGTGCCAGCAGCCCACGGGGGACAGGCCTCATGAACACTGAAGCTTTCTTT | CASSPRGTGLMNTEAFF
. | TRBJ2-2 | TRBV2 | TRBD2 | TGTGCCAGTACCCCACTAGCGGGAAACACCGGGGAGCTGTTTTTT | CASTPLAGNTGELFF
. | TRBJ1-5 | TRBV2 | TRBD1 | TGTGCCAGCAGTGTGACAGGGCCGAATCAGCCCCAGCATTTT | CASSVTGPNQPQHF
. | TRBJ2-7 | TRBV7-3 | . | TGTGCCAGCAGCACCTCGACAGAGTACGAGCAGTACTTC | CASSTSTEYEQYF
. | TRBJ1-2 | TRBV28 | . | TGTGCCAGCAGTTTGGGGGGTTTAGATCCTAACTATGGCTACACCTTC | CASSLGGLDPNYGYTF
. | TRBJ1-1 | TRBV5-4 | . | TGTGCCAGCAGCTTGGGCAGGGTGAACACTGAAGCTTTCTTT | CASSLGRVNTEAFF
. | TRBJ2-7 | TRBV27 | . | TGTGCCAGCAGTAACCGGGAGTCAGGCTCCTACGAGCAGTACTTC | CASSNRESGSYEQYF
few | TRBJ1-6 | TRBV7-9 | TRBD1 | TGTGCCAGCAGCCCTGACAGGGGCTCGAATTCACCCCTCCACTTT | CASSPDRGSNSPLHF
. | TRBJ2-7 | TRBV6-6 | TRBD2 | TGTGCCAGCAGTTCGGGACTAGCGGGGCCGCTACGCGAGCAGTACTTC | CASSSGLAGPLREQYF
. | TRBJ2-1 | TRBV9 | . | TGTGCCAGCAGCGCCCCGGCTAGCGAATACCATGAGCAGTTCTTC | CASSAPASEYHEQFF
. | TRBJ1-5 | TRBV19 | . | TGTGCCAGTAGTTCTACAGAGAGAAACCAGCCCCAGCATTTT | CASSSTERNQPQHF
. | TRBJ2-7 | TRBV7-9 | . | TGTGCCAGCGAGGGACAAGACTACGAGCAGTACTTC | CASEGQDYEQYF
. | TRBJ2-7 | TRBV7-8 | . | TGTGCCAGCAGCTCACAGGGCGAGCAGTACTTC | CASSSQGEQYF
. | TRBJ1-1 | TRBV19 | TRBD1 | TGTGCCAGTAGGGGACAGGGAGCTGAAGCTTTCTTT | CASRGQGAEAFF
. | TRBJ1-4 | TRBV7-8 | TRBD1 | TGTGCCAGCAGCCCGCCGGGACAGGGCTATGAAAAACTGTTTTTT | CASSPPGQGYEKLFF
. | TRBJ2-3 | TRBV28 | TRBD1 | TGTGCCAGCAGAGTGGACAGGGGGCTTACGCAGTATTTT | CASRVDRGLTQYF